This entry lists 27 T cell receptor beta chains sequenced from one sample in a study of blood T cell repertoires in COVID-19. TCRdb keeps only in-frame clones here, not all; method: immunoSEQ multiplex PCR. The sample contains about 100,000 clones, 88% of which appear only once. The sample was peripheral blood. The source of these receptors is a human donor in a cohort sampled during active COVID-19.

The chain uses TRBV6-2 or TRBV6-3 and TRBJ1-5, with D unclear. This CDR3 is 13 amino acids long. V lost 0 bases to trimming and J lost 5 bases, with 5 bases between them. Germline CDR1 and CDR2: MNHEY and SVGEGT. CDR3 DNA: TGTGCCAGCAGTTACTCCTTTTATCAGCCCCAGCATTTT. Translated: CASSYSFYQPQHF.

V and J are TRBV28 and TRBJ2-3; 7 bases match TRBD1. The junction had 14 bases not matched to a gene; V was cut back by 3 bases and J by 5 bases. CDR3 length: 17 residues. Looked up from germline, CDR1 is MDHEN and CDR2 is SYDVKM. The CDR3 here is CASSFFRGQSNGDTQYF. CDR3 coding DNA: TGTGCCAGCAGTTTCTTTAGGGGACAGTCTAATGGAGATACGCAGTATTTT. The whole variable domain, filled in from reference TRBV28 and TRBJ2-3, reads DVKVTQSSRYLVKRTGEKVFLECVQDMDHENMFWYRQDPGLGLRLIYFSYDVKMKEKGDIPEGYSVSREKKERFSLILESASTNQTSMYLCASSFFRGQSNGDTQYFGPGTRLTVL.

The V call is TRBV19, the J call TRBJ1-2; D gene ambiguous. The germline V and J ends were trimmed by 1 base and 3 bases, with 12 bases remaining between them. From germline, CDR1 is LNHDA and CDR2 SQIVND (reference sequence). The CDR3 runs to 15 residues. The CDR3 bases are TGTGCCAGTAGTATAGGAGCGGGGATTTACTATGGCTACACCTTC. Residues: CASSIGAGIYYGYTF.

The J gene is TRBJ1-4, the V gene TRBV10-2, with 7 bases lining up with TRBD1. The germline V gene encodes CDR1 WSHSY and CDR2 SAAADI. The CDR3 length is 13 residues. Unmatched junction bases numbered 7, after V lost 8 bases and J lost 7 bases. The CDR3 coding sequence is TGCGCCAGCGGAGGGACAGACGTTGAAAAACTGTTTTTT. As protein: CASGGTDVEKLFF.

This clone has a single count. The chain is built from TRBV29-1 and TRBJ2-1; TRBD2 aligns across 14 bases. The CDR3 totals 16 residues. Trimming removed 6 bases from V and 9 bases from J; junction bases left unmatched: 13. CDR1 and CDR2 (germline): SQVTM, ANQGSEA. In DNA form, the CDR3 reads TGCAGCGTGGGCTTTGGGACTAGCGGGAGAATCAGTGAGCAGTTCTTC. Its translation is CSVGFGTSGRISEQFF.

This clone was seen a single time. The rearrangement links TRBV6-1 to TRBJ2-7; 13 nucleotides agree with TRBD2. Germline CDR1 MNHNS, CDR2 SASEGT. This CDR3 comprises 18 residues. J was trimmed by 5 bases and V by 1 base; bases with no gene match: 11. The CDR3 is CASSEEVGTSGIRNEQYF. DNA for the CDR3: TGTGCCAGCAGTGAAGAGGTGGGGACTAGCGGGATAAGGAACGAGCAGTACTTC.

This sequence joins TRBV15 and TRBJ2-7, with D perhaps TRBD1 (6 bases). The CDR3 sequence is 17 residues long. CDR1 is LNHNV and CDR2 is YYDKDF in the germline V gene (reference sequence). Trimming took off 1 base at V and 5 bases at J, with 21 bases between the two ends. The CDR3 here is CATSRGVARTTGNEQYF. For the CDR3, the DNA is TGTGCCACCAGCAGAGGAGTGGCCAGGACCACAGGGAACGAGCAGTACTTC.

The sample holds a few counts of this clone. The gene calls are TRBV2 and TRBJ2-2, with 8 nucleotides matching TRBD2. CDR3 size: 16 residues. Germline CDR1 and CDR2: SNHLY and FYNNEI. V dropped 1 base and J dropped 0; count of bases not matched to a gene: 1. CDR3 nucleotides: TGTGCCAGCAGTGAAGTCGGGAGGGCGAACACCGGGGAGCTGTTTTTT. This codes for CASSEVGRANTGELFF.

CDR3 loop: CASSHPTGGGRTYNEQFF. The CDR3 coding sequence is TGCGCCAGCAGCCACCCCACGGGCGGGGGGCGCACTTACAATGAGCAGTTCTTC. The chain joins TRBV4-1 to TRBJ2-1, with TRBD2 identical over 8 bases. With V trimmed by 3 bases and J by 4 bases, 14 bases remained unmatched. The length of the CDR3 is 18 residues. Looked up from germline, CDR1 is MGHRA and CDR2 is YSYEKL.

The CDR3 here is CASSRLAGTTYFTDTQYF. CDR3 DNA sequence: TGCGCCAGCAGCAGACTAGCGGGCACCACGTACTTCACAGATACGCAGTATTTT. The V call is TRBV5-1, the J call TRBJ2-3, with 10 bases fitting TRBD2. V was pared by 4 bases and J by 2 bases, with 13 bases of the junction left unmatched. The V gene's germline CDR1 is SGHRS and CDR2 YFSETQ. The CDR3 spans 18 residues. The full variable domain, rest sourced from reference TRBV5-1 and TRBJ2-3, is KAGVTQTPRYLIKTRGQQVTLSCSPISGHRSVSWYQQTPGQGLQFLFEYFSETQRNKGNFPGRFSGRQFSNSRSEMNVSTLELGDSALYLCASSRLAGTTYFTDTQYFGPGTRLTVL.

The V and J genes are TRBV3-1 (or the pseudogene TRBV3-2) and TRBJ1-4; the match to TRBD1 covers 7 bases. With V trimmed by 4 bases and J by 7 bases, 9 bases remained unmatched. The CDR3 totals 15 residues. Germline CDR1 LGHDT, CDR2 YNNKEL (reference sequence). CDR3 region: CASSRTGVRSEKLFF. In DNA, the CDR3 is TGTGCCAGCAGCCGCACAGGGGTCCGGTCTGAAAAACTGTTTTTT.

The chain joins TRBV11-2 to TRBJ1-1; D is uncertain. The germline V and J ends were trimmed by 2 bases and 4 bases, with 11 bases remaining between them. CDR3 length: 14 residues. In germline, CDR1 is SGHAT, CDR2 FQNNGV. For the CDR3, the DNA is TGTGCCAGCAGCTTACCCCTTCTTATCACTGAAGCTTTCTTT. Translating gives CASSLPLLITEAFF. Complete variable domain (other parts from reference TRBV11-2 and TRBJ1-1): EAGVAQSPRYKIIEKRQSVAFWCNPISGHATLYWYQQILGQGPKLLIQFQNNGVVDDSQLPKDRFSAERLKGVDSTLKIQPAKLEDSAVYLCASSLPLLITEAFFGQGTRLTVV.

The chain recombines TRBV15 with TRBJ2-1, with no clear D. V was cut by 0 bases and J by 0 bases, with 9 bases left in between. This CDR3 is 16 amino acids long. Germline assignment: CDR1 LNHNV and CDR2 YYDKDF (reference sequence). CDR3 nucleotide sequence: TGTGCCACCAGCAGAGATTATGAGAGCTCCTACAATGAGCAGTTCTTC. Its translation: CATSRDYESSYNEQFF.

This chain links TRBV5-1 with TRBJ2-7; D is perhaps TRBD2 (5 bases). Per germline, CDR1 SGHRS and CDR2 YFSETQ. The CDR3 is 13 amino acids. Trimming took 4 bases from V and 5 from J, leaving 13 bases between them. The CDR3 nucleotides are TGCGCCAGCAGCCAGGAGCGGAGGAACGAGCAGTACTTC. Encoded protein: CASSQERRNEQYF.

CDR3 sequence reads: CASSLRGSGNTIYF. The DNA of the CDR3 is TGTGCCAGCAGCCTCAGAGGCTCTGGAAACACCATATATTTT. This chain connects TRBV5-7 to TRBJ1-3; unclear D gene. TRBV5-7 is an open reading frame, and its role is uncertain. The CDR3 is 14 residues long. With 4 bases removed from V and 0 bases from J, the gap between germline ends came to 8 bases.

This clone showed up just a few times. This chain connects TRBV30 to TRBJ2-1; D might be TRBD2 (5 bases). Germline V CDR1 and CDR2: GTSNPN, SVGIG (reference sequence). The CDR3 runs to 11 residues. V was trimmed by 1 base and J by 8 bases, leaving 6 bases between them. The CDR3 DNA sequence: TGTGCCTGGAGTGGGCGGGATGAGCAGTTCTTC. Translating gives CAWSGRDEQFF.

This clone was detected only once. The genes are TRBV30 and TRBJ1-2; D may be TRBD1 (5 bases). Trimming cost V 5 bases and J 4 bases, with 20 bases left between them. This CDR3 region has 15 residues. The germline V gene has CDR1 GTSNPN and CDR2 SVGIG (reference sequence). CDR3 protein: CAWGPGLLSRYGYTF. The DNA of the CDR3 is TGTGCCTGGGGACCGGGACTATTATCCCGCTATGGCTACACCTTC. Variable domain in full (rest from reference TRBV30 and TRBJ1-2): SQTIHQWPATLVQPVGSPLSLECTVEGTSNPNLYWYRQAAGRGLQLLFYSVGIGQISSEVPQNLSASRPQDRQFILSSKKLLLSDSGFYLCAWGPGLLSRYGYTFGSGTRLTVV.

The chain recombines TRBV27 with TRBJ1-6; 7 nucleotides align to TRBD1. The CDR3 covers 16 residues. Trimming removed 4 bases from V and 0 bases from J; junction bases left unmatched: 3. Germline assignment: CDR1 MNHEY and CDR2 SMNVEV (reference sequence). CDR3 loop: CASSSDRSSYNSPLHF. The DNA for the CDR3 is TGTGCCAGCAGTTCGGACAGGAGCTCCTATAATTCACCCCTCCACTTT.

This rearrangement joins TRBV19 to TRBJ1-3, with unresolved D. V dropped 4 bases and J dropped 3 bases, with 7 bases sitting between them. CDR1 and CDR2 from the germline V gene are LNHDA and SQIVND (reference sequence). This CDR3 contains 13 residues. The CDR3 sequence is CASSTLVGNTIYF. The CDR3 coding sequence is TGTGCCAGTAGTACACTGGTTGGAAACACCATATATTTT.

CDR3: CASSDRYYEQYF. In DNA form, the CDR3 reads TGTGCCAGCAGTGACCGGTACTACGAGCAGTACTTC. V gene TRBV6-1 combines with J gene TRBJ2-7; D gene unclear. Germline assignment: CDR1 MNHNS and CDR2 SASEGT. This CDR3 is 12 amino acids long. V shed 3 bases and J shed 3 bases, with 6 bases lying between them.

The chain has TRBV12-5 and TRBJ1-1; no clear D gene. V lost 7 bases, J lost 3 bases, and 12 bases lay in between. Looked up from germline, CDR1 is LGHNT and CDR2 is FRNRAP. This CDR3 comprises 13 residues. CDR3 bases: TGTGCTAGTGCCCGATACAGTGACACTGAAGCTTTCTTT. It yields the protein CASARYSDTEAFF.

The V call is TRBV7-9, the J call TRBJ2-1; TRBD2 is a possible D gene (5 bases). Trimming removed 1 base from V and 10 bases from J, with 11 bases in between. Per the germline V gene, CDR1 is SEHNR and CDR2 is FQNEAQ (reference sequence). CDR3 size: 13 residues. CDR3 sequence: CASSLGGSREQFF. Here the CDR3 DNA reads TGTGCCAGCAGCTTAGGAGGGTCTCGGGAGCAGTTCTTC. Full variable domain (remainder filled in from reference TRBV7-9 and TRBJ2-1): DTGVSQNPRHKITKRGQNVTFRCDPISEHNRLYWYRQTLGQGPEFLTYFQNEAQLEKSRLLSDRFSAERPKGSFSTLEIQRTEQGDSAMYLCASSLGGSREQFFGPGTRLTVL.

The CDR3 loop reads CASSLARRDYEQYF. CDR3 DNA sequence: TGTGCCAGCAGCTTAGCACGCAGGGACTACGAGCAGTACTTC. This chain joins TRBV7-9 and TRBJ2-7; perhaps TRBD1 as D (5 bases). V was trimmed by 0 bases and J by 3 bases, leaving 9 bases between them. The CDR3 is made up of 14 amino acids. Germline CDR1 reads SEHNR; CDR2 reads FQNEAQ (reference sequence).

V is TRBV5-1 and J is TRBJ2-2; TRBD1 matches at 9 bases. Germline-derived CDR1 and CDR2 are SGHRS and YFSETQ. V was clipped by 8 bases and J by 4 bases; unmatched bases: 9. There are 15 residues in the CDR3. The CDR3: CASRERTGVTGELFF. CDR3 nucleotide sequence: TGCGCCAGTCGGGAAAGGACAGGGGTCACCGGGGAGCTGTTTTTT.

The rearrangement links TRBV27 to TRBJ2-7, with 9 bases that match TRBD2. The CDR3 contains 15 residues. V gave up 3 bases and J gave up 5 bases; unmatched junction bases: 8. CDR1 is MNHEY, CDR2 SMNVEV, per germline (reference sequence). CDR3 DNA: TGTGCCAGCAGTTTGTTTTTAGCGGGAGTCCACGAGCAGTACTTC. Its translation is CASSLFLAGVHEQYF.

The chain carries TRBV6-5 and TRBJ2-1; D is possibly TRBD2 (5 bases). This CDR3 region has 13 residues. With 5 bases removed from V and 6 bases from J, the gap between germline ends came to 11 bases. Germline V gene lookup returns CDR1 MNHEY and CDR2 SVGAGI. The CDR3 sequence is CASSKREINEQFF. The CDR3 coding sequence is TGTGCCAGCAGTAAAAGGGAGATCAATGAGCAGTTCTTC.

This clone was counted a single time. This chain links TRBV9 with TRBJ1-6, with TRBD1 identical over 9 bases. Germline trimming cut 0 bases from V and 10 bases from J; bases unmatched to any gene: 5. CDR3 size: 15 residues. Germline-derived CDR1 and CDR2 are SGDLS and YYNGEE. The CDR3 loop is CASSVEQGANSPLHF. CDR3 DNA sequence: TGTGCCAGCAGCGTAGAACAGGGGGCTAACTCACCCCTCCACTTT.